The 30 T cell receptor beta chains below come from one sample, sequenced in a study of blood T cell repertoires in COVID-19. TCRdb keeps only in-frame clones here, not all; method: immunoSEQ multiplex PCR. The data contain a few hundred thousand clones, 75% to 85% of them seen just once; the ten biggest clones take up roughly 5.1%. The sequenced sample was peripheral blood. The source is a woman between 65 and 79 years old with COVID-19, enrolled during active disease.

The V call is TRBV25-1, the J call TRBJ2-5; 8 bases fit TRBD2. Germline trimming cut 3 bases from V and 7 bases from J; bases unmatched to any gene: 7. This CDR3 has 14 residues. Germline CDR1 is MGHDK and CDR2 is SYGVNS. CDR3 protein: CASSDAGGTGTQYF. CDR3 sequence (DNA): TGTGCCAGCAGTGATGCGGGAGGCACCGGGACCCAGTACTTC.

A few counts support this clone. The gene calls are TRBV5-1 and TRBJ1-6; D not resolved. The CDR3 has 15 residues. CDR1 is SGHRS and CDR2 is YFSETQ in the germline V gene. V lost 5 bases and J lost 5, with 14 bases in between. The CDR3 region has the DNA TGCGCCAGCAGAAGATCTGCTGTAGATAATTCACCCCTCCACTTT. Translation gives CASRRSAVDNSPLHF. The full variable domain, its missing parts supplied by reference TRBV5-1 and TRBJ1-6, is KAGVTQTPRYLIKTRGQQVTLSCSPISGHRSVSWYQQTPGQGLQFLFEYFSETQRNKGNFPGRFSGRQFSNSRSEMNVSTLELGDSALYLCASRRSAVDNSPLHFGNGTRLTVT.

CDR3 sequence reads: CASSLSPRGSLAGADTQYF. CDR3 sequence (DNA): TGTGCCAGCAGCCTTAGTCCCCGCGGGAGCCTGGCCGGGGCAGATACGCAGTATTTT. The chain uses TRBV9 and TRBJ2-3; 7 nucleotides line up with TRBD2. CDR1 is SGDLS, CDR2 YYNGEE, per germline. The V gene end was trimmed by 4 bases and the J gene end by 4 bases; junction bases not matched to a gene: 21. CDR3 length equals 19 residues.

J is TRBJ2-1 and V is TRBV7-2, with a weak D call TRBD2 (5 bases). Germline loops: CDR1 SGHTA, CDR2 FQGNSA. The CDR3 is made up of 15 amino acids. Trimming took off 5 bases at V and 5 bases at J, with 16 bases between the two ends. The CDR3 region is CASSLNSRRDNEQFF. The CDR3 nucleotides are TGTGCCAGCAGCCTCAATTCACGGCGGGACAATGAGCAGTTCTTC.

The chain links TRBV24-1 to TRBJ2-1, with 7 bases matching TRBD1. With 0 bases clipped from V and 6 bases from J, the junction kept 16 bases outside the gene matches. The CDR3 extends over 19 amino acids. The germline V gene has CDR1 KGHDR and CDR2 SFDVKD. In DNA form, the CDR3 reads TGTGCCACCAGTGATTTGGGGCAGGGGGTCAATTCGGTCCCCAATGAGCAGTTCTTC. This translates into CATSDLGQGVNSVPNEQFF.

The chain employs TRBV3-1 (or the pseudogene TRBV3-2) and TRBJ1-2, with D unclear. This CDR3 is built from 12 residues. Trimming shortened V by 7 bases and J by 7 bases, and 13 bases separated the two germline ends. CDR1 and CDR2 from the germline V gene are LGHDT and YNNKEL (reference sequence). This chain's CDR3 is CASKTERGGYTF. In DNA, the CDR3 is TGTGCCAGCAAAACCGAACGAGGTGGCTACACCTTC.

The gene calls are TRBV5-1 and TRBJ2-3; 13 bases map to TRBD2. The CDR3 is 17 amino acids. Germline V gives CDR1 SGHRS, CDR2 YFSETQ. V shed 0 bases and J 6 bases; nucleotides not matched to a gene: 7. The chain's CDR3 is CASSLVRLAGGRDTQYF. CDR3 nucleotide sequence: TGCGCCAGCAGCTTGGTTAGACTAGCGGGAGGCCGCGATACGCAGTATTTT. Complete variable domain (other parts from reference TRBV5-1 and TRBJ2-3): KAGVTQTPRYLIKTRGQQVTLSCSPISGHRSVSWYQQTPGQGLQFLFEYFSETQRNKGNFPGRFSGRQFSNSRSEMNVSTLELGDSALYLCASSLVRLAGGRDTQYFGPGTRLTVL.

The CDR3: CSFRGIPNTGELFF. The DNA for the CDR3 is TGCAGCTTCCGGGGGATCCCGAACACCGGGGAGCTGTTTTTT. This sequence joins TRBV29-1 and TRBJ2-2; tentatively, D is TRBD2 (6 bases). Trimming left V 8 bases short and J 0 bases short, with 13 bases between. The CDR3 is 14 residues long. Looked up from germline, CDR1 is SQVTM and CDR2 is ANQGSEA.

This chain connects TRBV19 to TRBJ1-6; TRBD1 might be the D (5 bases). This CDR3 comprises 15 residues. The germline V gene has CDR1 LNHDA and CDR2 SQIVND (reference sequence). Trimming pared 5 bases from V and 5 bases from J, leaving 13 bases between. As DNA, the CDR3 is TGTGCCAGTAGTTCCGGAATAGGGGATAATTCACCCCTCCACTTT. It encodes CASSSGIGDNSPLHF.

This clone was picked up a small number of times. The V gene is TRBV24-1, the J gene TRBJ1-5, with 8 nucleotides matching TRBD1. Unmatched junction bases numbered 7, after V lost 3 bases and J lost 1 base. Germline assignment: CDR1 KGHDR and CDR2 SFDVKD. CDR3 length: 17 amino acids. The CDR3 DNA reads TGTGCCACCAGTGATGCTGGGACAGGTCGAAGCAATCAGCCCCAGCATTTT. It codes for CATSDAGTGRSNQPQHF.

This clone has only a few counts. The rearrangement joins TRBV5-4 to TRBJ2-7, with 7 bases fitting TRBD2. CDR3 length equals 13 residues. V gave up 3 bases and J gave up 5 bases; unmatched junction bases: 5. Germline values: CDR1 SGHNT, CDR2 YYREEE (reference sequence). CDR3 amino acids: CASSSISGNEQYF. The CDR3 DNA reads TGTGCCAGCAGCTCCATAAGCGGGAACGAGCAGTACTTC.

The chain links TRBV3-1 (or the pseudogene TRBV3-2) to TRBJ2-3, with 8 bases that match TRBD1. After removal of 1 base from V and 0 bases from J, the junction contained 6 bases not matched to a gene. CDR1 and CDR2 from the germline V gene are LGHDT and YNNKEL (reference sequence). The CDR3 loop spans 17 amino acids. In DNA, the CDR3 is TGTGCCAGCAGCCAAGTTTCAGGGGGCCTAAGCACAGATACGCAGTATTTT. It encodes CASSQVSGGLSTDTQYF.

This clone was counted between two and nine times. The chain links TRBV2 to TRBJ2-1; 9 bases fit TRBD1. Germline V gene sequence: CDR1 SNHLY, CDR2 FYNNEI. Trimming took 8 bases from V and 4 from J; bases not matched to a gene: 9. The CDR3 has 15 residues. CDR3 sequence reads: CASDRDREGYNEQFF. The CDR3, as DNA: TGTGCCAGCGACCGGGACAGGGAGGGGTACAATGAGCAGTTCTTC.

The rearrangement joins TRBV11-2 to TRBJ1-2; D call uncertain. The CDR3 loop spans 12 amino acids. Germline loops: CDR1 SGHAT, CDR2 FQNNGV. V was shortened by 3 bases and J by 0 bases, with 2 bases between the two germline ends. The CDR3 is CASSFTNYGYTF. CDR3 nucleotides: TGTGCCAGCAGCTTCACTAACTATGGCTACACCTTC.

J is TRBJ1-5 and V is TRBV1; TRBD1 is the table's D call, not checked against the DNA. TRBV1 is flagged as a pseudogene. The length of the CDR3 is 17 residues. The CDR3 region has the DNA TGCACCAGCAGCCAAGTATTCGGGACAGGGCGTTTTCAGCCCCAGCATTTT. Its protein is CTSSQVFGTGRFQPQHF.

The chain combines TRBV28 with TRBJ1-2; 9 bases match TRBD1. Germline CDR1 is MDHEN and CDR2 is SYDVKM. The J segment lost 7 bases and the V segment lost 6 bases, leaving 12 bases of the junction unmatched. This CDR3 comprises 15 residues. The chain's CDR3 is CASRSGTGRPGGYTF. In DNA form, the CDR3 reads TGTGCCAGCAGGTCCGGGACAGGGCGCCCGGGTGGCTACACCTTC.

The chain links TRBV7-8 to TRBJ2-7, with 8 bases aligning to TRBD2. Looked up from germline, CDR1 is SGHVS and CDR2 is FQNEAQ. With 5 bases clipped from V and 2 bases from J, the junction kept 8 bases outside the gene matches. The CDR3 runs to 15 residues. This chain's CDR3 is CASSHSGNNPYEQYF. CDR3 DNA sequence: TGTGCCAGCAGCCATAGCGGGAACAACCCCTACGAGCAGTACTTC.

J is TRBJ1-2 and V is TRBV9; 8 bases match TRBD1. V trimming: 0 bases; J trimming: 8 bases; junction bases outside the gene matches: 18. The germline V gene encodes CDR1 SGDLS and CDR2 YYNGEE. The CDR3 has 18 amino acids. As DNA, the CDR3 is TGTGCCAGCAGCGTAGATGGACAGGGCCCCTCCTTAATGAGGGGCTACACCTTC. This translates into CASSVDGQGPSLMRGYTF.

The rearrangement joins TRBV28 to TRBJ1-5; D unclear. CDR3 length: 15 amino acids. Trimming pared 5 bases from V and 4 bases from J, leaving 15 bases between. CDR1 and CDR2 (germline): MDHEN, SYDVKM. The CDR3 loop reads CASSPPITRNQPQHF. For the CDR3, the DNA is TGTGCCAGCAGTCCCCCGATAACTAGGAATCAGCCCCAGCATTTT.

This sequence joins TRBV2 and TRBJ1-2; 8 bases line up with TRBD1. Germline-derived CDR1 and CDR2 are SNHLY and FYNNEI. Losses at the gene ends were 5 bases for V and 2 bases for J; bases not matched to a gene: 7. The CDR3 spans 15 residues. CDR3 sequence: CASSPLRQGNYGYTF. CDR3 coding DNA: TGTGCCAGCAGTCCTCTTAGACAGGGGAACTATGGCTACACCTTC.

V is TRBV5-1 and J is TRBJ1-6; D is undetermined. Trimming removed 4 bases from V and 9 bases from J, with 11 bases in between. Germline loops: CDR1 SGHRS, CDR2 YFSETQ. CDR3 size: 13 residues. CDR3 nucleotide sequence: TGCGCCAGCAGCGTAAACCTAATTTCACCCCTCCACTTT. It translates to CASSVNLISPLHF.

V and J are TRBV5-1 and TRBJ1-4; 9 nucleotides agree with TRBD1. Germline V lookup: CDR1 SGHRS, CDR2 YFSETQ. The CDR3 contains 13 residues. Trimming took 4 bases from V and 7 from J; bases not matched to a gene: 2. CDR3: CASSGTGFEKLFF. The CDR3 DNA follows: TGCGCCAGCAGCGGGACAGGGTTTGAAAAACTGTTTTTT.

In this sample, this clone turned up once. The V and J genes are TRBV19 and TRBJ2-7; 8 nucleotides line up with TRBD1. Germline CDR1 is LNHDA and CDR2 is SQIVND (reference sequence). CDR3 length: 15 amino acids. The V gene end was trimmed by 3 bases and the J gene end by 6 bases; junction bases not matched to a gene: 10. The CDR3 here is CASSIVPRGRGEQYF. Written as DNA, the CDR3 is TGTGCCAGTAGTATCGTGCCCAGGGGGCGAGGCGAGCAGTACTTC.

J is TRBJ1-4 and V is TRBV5-1; 7 positions match TRBD1. V trimming: 3 bases; J trimming: 5 bases; junction bases outside the gene matches: 7. This CDR3 region has 15 residues. Germline V gives CDR1 SGHRS, CDR2 YFSETQ. Here the CDR3 DNA reads TGCGCCAGCAGCTCTACAGGGGAGTCGAATGAAAAACTGTTTTTT. Its translation is CASSSTGESNEKLFF.

This chain uses TRBV6-5 with TRBJ1-4, with D unclear. Germline V gene sequence: CDR1 MNHEY, CDR2 SVGAGI. This CDR3 is 14 amino acids long. V was pared by 8 bases and J by 3 bases, with 13 bases between. The CDR3 loop is CASGGRVSNEKLFF. The CDR3 DNA reads TGTGCCAGCGGAGGGAGGGTATCTAATGAAAAACTGTTTTTT.

This clone was seen a few times. V usage is TRBV5-6 and J usage is TRBJ2-7, with 8 bases matching TRBD1. V gave up 5 bases and J gave up 5 bases; unmatched junction bases: 9. The germline V gene encodes CDR1 SGHDT and CDR2 YYEEEE. The CDR3 loop spans 14 amino acids. This CDR3 is CASSRGDRRDEQYF. CDR3 nucleotides: TGTGCCAGCAGTCGAGGGGACAGGAGAGACGAGCAGTACTTC.

The chain couples TRBV27 to TRBJ1-2, with D possibly TRBD1 on 5 matching bases. Between the trimmed V and J ends, which lost 6 bases and 4 bases, there was a span of 15 bases. This CDR3 is 14 amino acids long. CDR1 and CDR2 from the germline V gene are MNHEY and SMNVEV (reference sequence). The CDR3 protein is CASSPRARAYGYTF. In DNA form, the CDR3 reads TGTGCCAGCAGCCCTCGAGCCAGGGCCTATGGCTACACCTTC.

The chain combines TRBV30 with TRBJ1-1, with no clear D. Germline lookup yields CDR1 GTSNPN and CDR2 SVGIG (reference sequence). The V gene lost 1 base and the J gene lost 6 bases, with 9 bases spanning the gap. CDR3 length: 12 residues. Here the CDR3 reads CAWSAGVAEAFF. Written as DNA, the CDR3 is TGTGCCTGGAGTGCAGGTGTCGCTGAAGCTTTCTTT.

The chain has TRBV10-3 and TRBJ1-1; 10 positions agree with TRBD1. Germline CDR1 reads ENHRY; CDR2 reads SYGVKD. Trimming cost V 3 bases and J 3 bases; bases outside gene matches: 7. This CDR3 spans 16 amino acids. The DNA of the CDR3 is TGTGCCATCAGTGAACACGACAGGGGGCTTTACACTGAAGCTTTCTTT. Translation gives CAISEHDRGLYTEAFF.

The chain joins TRBV5-5 to TRBJ1-5, with 8 positions matching TRBD1. The ends lost 5 bases at V and 5 bases at J; junction bases unmatched: 9. Germline values: CDR1 SGHKS, CDR2 YYEKEE (reference sequence). The CDR3 has 15 amino acids. CDR3 nucleotides: TGTGCCAGCAGGAGGGAGGACAGGGAAGATCAGCCCCAGCATTTT. Amino acids: CASRREDREDQPQHF.